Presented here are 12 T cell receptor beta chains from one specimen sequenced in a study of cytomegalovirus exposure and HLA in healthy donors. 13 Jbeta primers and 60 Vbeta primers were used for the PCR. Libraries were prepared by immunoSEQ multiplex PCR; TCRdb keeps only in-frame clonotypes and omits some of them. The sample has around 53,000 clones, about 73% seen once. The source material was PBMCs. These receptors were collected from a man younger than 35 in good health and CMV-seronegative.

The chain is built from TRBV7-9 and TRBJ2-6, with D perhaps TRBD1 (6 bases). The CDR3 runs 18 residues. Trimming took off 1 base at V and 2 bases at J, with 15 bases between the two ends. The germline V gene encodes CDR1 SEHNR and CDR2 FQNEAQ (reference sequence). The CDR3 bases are TGTGCCAGCAGCTTAGGAGCAGGGGCCGCAGCTGGGGCCAACGTCCTGACTTTC. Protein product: CASSLGAGAAAGANVLTF.

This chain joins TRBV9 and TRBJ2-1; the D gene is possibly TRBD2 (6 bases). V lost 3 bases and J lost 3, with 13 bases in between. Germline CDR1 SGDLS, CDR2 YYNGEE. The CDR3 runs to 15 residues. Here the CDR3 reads CASSALGGNYNEQFF. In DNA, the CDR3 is TGTGCCAGCAGCGCTCTAGGAGGGAACTACAATGAGCAGTTCTTC.

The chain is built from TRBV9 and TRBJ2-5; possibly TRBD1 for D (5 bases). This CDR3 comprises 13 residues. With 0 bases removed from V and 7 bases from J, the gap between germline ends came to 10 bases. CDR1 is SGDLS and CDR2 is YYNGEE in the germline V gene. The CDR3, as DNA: TGTGCCAGCAGCGTAGAGGGGTCCGGGACCCAGTACTTC. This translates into CASSVEGSGTQYF.

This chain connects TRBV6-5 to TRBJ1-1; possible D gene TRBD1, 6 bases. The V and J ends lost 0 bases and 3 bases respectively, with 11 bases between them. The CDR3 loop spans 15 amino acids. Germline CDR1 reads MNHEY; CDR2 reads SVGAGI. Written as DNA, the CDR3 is TGTGCCAGCAGTTACTCGATCAGGGGTTACACTGAAGCTTTCTTT. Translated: CASSYSIRGYTEAFF.

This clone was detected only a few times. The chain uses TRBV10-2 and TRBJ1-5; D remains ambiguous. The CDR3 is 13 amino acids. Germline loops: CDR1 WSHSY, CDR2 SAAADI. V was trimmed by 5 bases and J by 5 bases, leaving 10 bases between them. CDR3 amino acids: CASSFQDYQPQHF. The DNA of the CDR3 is TGCGCCAGCAGTTTTCAGGATTATCAGCCCCAGCATTTT.

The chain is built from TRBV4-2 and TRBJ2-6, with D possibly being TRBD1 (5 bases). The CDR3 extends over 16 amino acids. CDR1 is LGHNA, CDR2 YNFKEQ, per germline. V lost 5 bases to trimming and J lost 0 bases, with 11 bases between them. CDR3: CASSKGHNSGANVLTF. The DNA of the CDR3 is TGTGCCAGCAGCAAGGGGCACAACTCTGGGGCCAACGTCCTGACTTTC.

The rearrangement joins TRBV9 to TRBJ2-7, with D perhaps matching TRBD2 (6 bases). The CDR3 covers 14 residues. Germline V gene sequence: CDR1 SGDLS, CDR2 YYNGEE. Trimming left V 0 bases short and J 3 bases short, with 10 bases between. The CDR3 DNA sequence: TGTGCCAGCAGCGTAGAGCCTAGCGACTACGAGCAGTACTTC. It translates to CASSVEPSDYEQYF. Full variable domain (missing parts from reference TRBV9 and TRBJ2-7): DSGVTQTPKHLITATGQRVTLRCSPRSGDLSVYWYQQSLDQGLQFLIQYYNGEERAKGNILERFSAQQFPDLHSELNLSSLELGDSALYFCASSVEPSDYEQYFGPGTRLTVT.

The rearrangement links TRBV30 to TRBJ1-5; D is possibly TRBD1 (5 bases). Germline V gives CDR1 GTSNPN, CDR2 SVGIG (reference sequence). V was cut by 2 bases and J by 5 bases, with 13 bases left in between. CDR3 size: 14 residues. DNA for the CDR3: TGTGCCTGGAGTTGGCGGGGCCGGGATCAGCCCCAGCATTTT. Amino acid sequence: CAWSWRGRDQPQHF.

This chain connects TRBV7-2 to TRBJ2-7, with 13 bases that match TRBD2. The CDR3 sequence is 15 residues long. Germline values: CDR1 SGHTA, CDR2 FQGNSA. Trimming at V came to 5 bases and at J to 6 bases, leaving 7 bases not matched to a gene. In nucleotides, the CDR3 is TGTGCCAGCAGCCCTCGGACTAGCGGGAGCCTCGAGCAGTACTTC. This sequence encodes CASSPRTSGSLEQYF.

The CDR3 here is CASSSSMTDTQYF. As DNA, the CDR3 is TGTGCCAGCAGTTCATCTATGACAGATACGCAGTATTTT. The rearrangement joins TRBV6-5 to TRBJ2-3; no clear D. Trimming removed 4 bases from V and 3 bases from J, with 8 bases in between. The CDR3 loop spans 13 amino acids. Germline values: CDR1 MNHEY, CDR2 SVGAGI.

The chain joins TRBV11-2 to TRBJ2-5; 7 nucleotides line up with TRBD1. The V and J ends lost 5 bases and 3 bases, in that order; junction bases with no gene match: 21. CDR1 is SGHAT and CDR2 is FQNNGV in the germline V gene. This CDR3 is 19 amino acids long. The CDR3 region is CASSPKLQTGIEKKETQYF. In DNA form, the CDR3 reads TGTGCCAGCAGCCCCAAGCTCCAGACAGGGATTGAAAAAAAAGAGACCCAGTACTTC.

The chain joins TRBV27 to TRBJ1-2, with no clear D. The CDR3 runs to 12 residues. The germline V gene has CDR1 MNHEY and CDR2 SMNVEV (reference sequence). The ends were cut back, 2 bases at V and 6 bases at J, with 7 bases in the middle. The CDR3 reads CASSLTGDGYTF. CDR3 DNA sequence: TGTGCCAGCAGTTTAACCGGGGATGGCTACACCTTC.